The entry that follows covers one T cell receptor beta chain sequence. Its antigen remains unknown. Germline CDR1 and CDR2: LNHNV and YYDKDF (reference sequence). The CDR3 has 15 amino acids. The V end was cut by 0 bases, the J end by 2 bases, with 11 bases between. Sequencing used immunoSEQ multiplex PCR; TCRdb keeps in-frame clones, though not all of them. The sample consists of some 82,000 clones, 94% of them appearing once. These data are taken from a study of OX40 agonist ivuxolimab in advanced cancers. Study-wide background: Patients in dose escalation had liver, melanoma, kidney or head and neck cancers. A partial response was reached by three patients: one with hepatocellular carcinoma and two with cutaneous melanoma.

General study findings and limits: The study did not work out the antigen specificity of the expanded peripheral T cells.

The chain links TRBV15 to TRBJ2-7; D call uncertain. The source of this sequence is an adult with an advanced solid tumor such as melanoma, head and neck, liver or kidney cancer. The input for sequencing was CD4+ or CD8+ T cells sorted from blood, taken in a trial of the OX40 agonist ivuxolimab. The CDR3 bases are TGTGCCACCAGCAGAGATCTTCCCTTCACCTACGAGCAGTACTTC. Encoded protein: CATSRDLPFTYEQYF.